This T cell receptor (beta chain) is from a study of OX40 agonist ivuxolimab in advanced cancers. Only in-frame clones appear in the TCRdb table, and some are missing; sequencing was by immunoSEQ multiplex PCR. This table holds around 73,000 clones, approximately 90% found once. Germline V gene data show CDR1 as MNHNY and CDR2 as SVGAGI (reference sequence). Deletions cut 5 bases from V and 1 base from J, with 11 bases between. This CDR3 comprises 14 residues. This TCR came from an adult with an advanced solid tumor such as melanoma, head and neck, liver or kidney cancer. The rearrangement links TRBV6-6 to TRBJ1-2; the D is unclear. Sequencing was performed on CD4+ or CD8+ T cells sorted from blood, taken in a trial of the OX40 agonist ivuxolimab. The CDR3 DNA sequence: TGTGCCAGCAGTATCAGACCGATTAACTATGGCTACACCTTC. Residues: CASSIRPINYGYTF.